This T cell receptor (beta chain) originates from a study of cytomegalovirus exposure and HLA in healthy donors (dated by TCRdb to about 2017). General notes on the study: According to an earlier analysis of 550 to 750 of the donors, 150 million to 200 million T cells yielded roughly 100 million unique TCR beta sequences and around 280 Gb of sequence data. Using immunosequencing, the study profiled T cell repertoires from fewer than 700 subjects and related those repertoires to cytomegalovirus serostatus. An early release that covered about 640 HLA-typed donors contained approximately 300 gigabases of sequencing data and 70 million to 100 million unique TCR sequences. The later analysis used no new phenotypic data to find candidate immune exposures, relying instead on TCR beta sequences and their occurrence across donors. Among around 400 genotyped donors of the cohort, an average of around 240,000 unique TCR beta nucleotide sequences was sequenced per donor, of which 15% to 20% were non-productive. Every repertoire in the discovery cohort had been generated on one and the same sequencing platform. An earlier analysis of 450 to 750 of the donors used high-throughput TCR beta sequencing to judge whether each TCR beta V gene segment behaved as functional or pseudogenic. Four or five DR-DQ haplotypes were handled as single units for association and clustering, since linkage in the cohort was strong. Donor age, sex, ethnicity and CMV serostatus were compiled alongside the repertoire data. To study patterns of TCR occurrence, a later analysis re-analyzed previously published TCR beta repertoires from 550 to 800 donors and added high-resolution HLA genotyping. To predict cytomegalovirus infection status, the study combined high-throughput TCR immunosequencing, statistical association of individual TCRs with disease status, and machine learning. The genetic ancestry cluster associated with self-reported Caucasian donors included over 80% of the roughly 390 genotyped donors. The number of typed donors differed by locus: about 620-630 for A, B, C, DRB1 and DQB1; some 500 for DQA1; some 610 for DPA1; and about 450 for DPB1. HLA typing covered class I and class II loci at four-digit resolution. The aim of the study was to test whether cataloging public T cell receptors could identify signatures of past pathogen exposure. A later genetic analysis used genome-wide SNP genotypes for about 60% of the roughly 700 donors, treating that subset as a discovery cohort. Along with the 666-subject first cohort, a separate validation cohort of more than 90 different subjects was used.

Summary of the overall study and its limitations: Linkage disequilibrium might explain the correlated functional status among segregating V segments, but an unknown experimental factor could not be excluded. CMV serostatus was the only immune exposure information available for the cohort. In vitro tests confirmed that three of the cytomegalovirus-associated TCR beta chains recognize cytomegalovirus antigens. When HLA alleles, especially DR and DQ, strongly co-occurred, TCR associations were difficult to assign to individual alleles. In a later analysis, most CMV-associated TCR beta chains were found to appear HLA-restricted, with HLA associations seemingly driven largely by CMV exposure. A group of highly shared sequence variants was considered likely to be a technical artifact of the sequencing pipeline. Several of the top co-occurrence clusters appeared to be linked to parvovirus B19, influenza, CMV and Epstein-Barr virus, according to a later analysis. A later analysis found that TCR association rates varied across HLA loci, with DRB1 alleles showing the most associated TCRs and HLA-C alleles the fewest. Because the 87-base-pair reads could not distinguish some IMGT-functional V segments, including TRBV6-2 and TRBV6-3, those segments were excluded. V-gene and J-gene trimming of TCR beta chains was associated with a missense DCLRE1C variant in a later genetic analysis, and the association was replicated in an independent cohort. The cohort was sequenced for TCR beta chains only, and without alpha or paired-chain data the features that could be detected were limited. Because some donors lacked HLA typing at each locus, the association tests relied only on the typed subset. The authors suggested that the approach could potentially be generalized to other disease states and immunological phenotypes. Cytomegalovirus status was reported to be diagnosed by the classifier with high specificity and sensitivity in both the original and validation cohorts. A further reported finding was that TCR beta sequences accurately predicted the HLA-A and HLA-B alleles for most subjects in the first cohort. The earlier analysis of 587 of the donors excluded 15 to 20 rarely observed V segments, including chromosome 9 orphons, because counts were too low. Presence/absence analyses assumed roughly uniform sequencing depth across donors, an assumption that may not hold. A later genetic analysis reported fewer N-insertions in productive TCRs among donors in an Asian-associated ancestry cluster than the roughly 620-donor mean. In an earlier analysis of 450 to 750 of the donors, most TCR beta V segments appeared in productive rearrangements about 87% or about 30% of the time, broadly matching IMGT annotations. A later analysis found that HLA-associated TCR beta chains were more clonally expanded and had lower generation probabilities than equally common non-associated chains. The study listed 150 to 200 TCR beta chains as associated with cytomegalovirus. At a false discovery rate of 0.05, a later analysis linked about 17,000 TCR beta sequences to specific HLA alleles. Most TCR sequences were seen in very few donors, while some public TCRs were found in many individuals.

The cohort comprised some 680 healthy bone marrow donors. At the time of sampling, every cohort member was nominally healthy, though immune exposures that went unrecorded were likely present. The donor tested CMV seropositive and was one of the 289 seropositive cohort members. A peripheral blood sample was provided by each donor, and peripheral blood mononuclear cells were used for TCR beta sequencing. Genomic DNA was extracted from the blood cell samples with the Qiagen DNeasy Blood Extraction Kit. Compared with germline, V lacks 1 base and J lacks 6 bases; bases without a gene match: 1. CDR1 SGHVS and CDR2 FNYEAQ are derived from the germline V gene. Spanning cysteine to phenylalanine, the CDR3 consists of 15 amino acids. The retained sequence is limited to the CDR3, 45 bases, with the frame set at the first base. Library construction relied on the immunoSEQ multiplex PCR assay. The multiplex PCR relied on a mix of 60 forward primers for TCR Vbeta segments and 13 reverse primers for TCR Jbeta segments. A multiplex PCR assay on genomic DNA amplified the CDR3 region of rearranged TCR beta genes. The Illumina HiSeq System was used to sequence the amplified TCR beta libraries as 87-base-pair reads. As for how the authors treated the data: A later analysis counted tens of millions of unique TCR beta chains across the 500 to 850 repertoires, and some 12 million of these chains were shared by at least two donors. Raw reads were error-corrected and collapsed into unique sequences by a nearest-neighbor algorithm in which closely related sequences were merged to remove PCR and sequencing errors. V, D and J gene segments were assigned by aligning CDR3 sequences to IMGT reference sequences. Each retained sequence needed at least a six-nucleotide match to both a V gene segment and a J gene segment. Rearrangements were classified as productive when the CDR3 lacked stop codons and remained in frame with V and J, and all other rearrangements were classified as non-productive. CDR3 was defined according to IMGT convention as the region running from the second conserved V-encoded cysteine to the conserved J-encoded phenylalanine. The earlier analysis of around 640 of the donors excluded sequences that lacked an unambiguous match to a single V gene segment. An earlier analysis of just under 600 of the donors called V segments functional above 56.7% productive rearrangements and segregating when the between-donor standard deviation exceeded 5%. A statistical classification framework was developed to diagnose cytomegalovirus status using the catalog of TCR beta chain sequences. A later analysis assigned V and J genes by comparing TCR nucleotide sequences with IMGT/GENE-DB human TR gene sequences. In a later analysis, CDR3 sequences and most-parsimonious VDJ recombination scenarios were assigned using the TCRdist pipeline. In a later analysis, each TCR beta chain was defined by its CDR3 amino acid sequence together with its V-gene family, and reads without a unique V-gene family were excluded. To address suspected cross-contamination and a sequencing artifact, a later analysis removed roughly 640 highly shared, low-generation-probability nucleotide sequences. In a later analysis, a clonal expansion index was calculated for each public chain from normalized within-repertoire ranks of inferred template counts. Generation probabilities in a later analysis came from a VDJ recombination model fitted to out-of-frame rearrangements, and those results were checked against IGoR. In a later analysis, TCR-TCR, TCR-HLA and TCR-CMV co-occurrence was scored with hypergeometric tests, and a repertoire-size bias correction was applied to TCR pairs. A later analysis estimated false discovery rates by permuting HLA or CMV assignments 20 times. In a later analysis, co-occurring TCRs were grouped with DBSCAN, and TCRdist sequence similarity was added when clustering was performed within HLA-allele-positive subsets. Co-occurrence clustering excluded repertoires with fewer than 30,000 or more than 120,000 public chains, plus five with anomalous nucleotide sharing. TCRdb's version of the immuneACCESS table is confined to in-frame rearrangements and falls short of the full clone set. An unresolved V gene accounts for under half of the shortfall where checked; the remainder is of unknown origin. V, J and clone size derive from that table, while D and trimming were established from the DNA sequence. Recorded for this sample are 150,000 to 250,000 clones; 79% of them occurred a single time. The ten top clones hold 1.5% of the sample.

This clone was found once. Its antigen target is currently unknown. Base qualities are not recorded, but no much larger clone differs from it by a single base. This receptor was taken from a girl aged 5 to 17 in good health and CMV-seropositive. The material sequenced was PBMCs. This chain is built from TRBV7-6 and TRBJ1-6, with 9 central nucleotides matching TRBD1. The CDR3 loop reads CASSLGTGVNSPLHF. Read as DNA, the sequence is TGTGCCAGCAGCTTAGGGACAGGGGTTAATTCACCCCTCCACTTT.